These T cell receptor beta chains were read from a single sample in a study of Ad26.COV2.S vaccination and SARS-CoV-2 variants. TCRdb's copy holds only in-frame clones and misses some; the assay was immunoSEQ multiplex PCR. Among 150,000 to 200,000 clones, 87% were seen once, and the ten largest hold 5% to 7%. Sample: peripheral blood, taken after recovery from COVID-19. These receptors were obtained from a human donor who had recovered from COVID-19. Both conserved end residues are part of each CDR3.

cdr3_aa: CASSLGFPADEQYF
v_call: TRBV11-3
j_call: TRBJ2-7

cdr3_aa: CASSVAGGSYNEQFF
v_call: TRBV9
j_call: TRBJ2-1

cdr3_aa: CASSYSKLTGELFF
v_call: TRBV6-5
j_call: TRBJ2-2

cdr3_aa: CASSLDPGDPDTQYF
v_call: TRBV7-9
j_call: TRBJ2-3

cdr3_aa: CASSLYNSPLHF
v_call: TRBV7-2
j_call: TRBJ1-6

cdr3_aa: CASSFRGRGEVAFF
v_call: TRBV3-1/TRBV3-2
j_call: TRBJ1-1

cdr3_aa: CARRRDRSYEQYF
v_call: TRBV7-5
j_call: TRBJ2-7

cdr3_aa: CASSPTTSGSVYEQYF
v_call: TRBV5-1
j_call: TRBJ2-7

cdr3_aa: CASSPRPRTGANEQFF
v_call: TRBV13
j_call: TRBJ2-1

cdr3_aa: CASSLGGTNTEAFF
v_call: TRBV5-4
j_call: TRBJ1-1

cdr3_aa: CASSPRGTGGNYGYTF
v_call: TRBV5-8
j_call: TRBJ1-2

cdr3_aa: CAISESASGKGEQFF
v_call: TRBV10-3
j_call: TRBJ2-1

cdr3_aa: CASQRTANTEAFF
v_call: TRBV3-1/TRBV3-2
j_call: TRBJ1-1

cdr3_aa: CSVGSGGNSPLHF
v_call: TRBV29-1
j_call: TRBJ1-6

cdr3_aa: CASSFEGATKNIQYF
v_call: TRBV5-1
j_call: TRBJ2-4

cdr3_aa: CASSATYEQYF
v_call: TRBV12-3/TRBV12-4
j_call: TRBJ2-7

cdr3_aa: CASSLRTGMYGYTF
v_call: TRBV27
j_call: TRBJ1-2

cdr3_aa: CASSGQETQYF
v_call: TRBV7-6
j_call: TRBJ2-5

cdr3_aa: CASTPPRGSSAFSYEQYF
v_call: TRBV27
j_call: TRBJ2-7

cdr3_aa: CASSQGGTGGANRAKNIQYF
v_call: TRBV14
j_call: TRBJ2-4

cdr3_aa: CASSVEGLAGGTDTQYF
v_call: TRBV9
j_call: TRBJ2-3

cdr3_aa: CASSFGGERETQYF
v_call: TRBV11-3
j_call: TRBJ2-5

cdr3_aa: CASSPGPRLNEQFF
v_call: TRBV11-2
j_call: TRBJ2-1

cdr3_aa: CASSVASGVDGYTF
v_call: TRBV9
j_call: TRBJ1-2

cdr3_aa: CASSLQGEYQPQHF
v_call: TRBV6-5
j_call: TRBJ1-5

cdr3_aa: CASQIGGLNTGELFF
v_call: TRBV7-7
j_call: TRBJ2-2

cdr3_aa: CAIRTGVEGNYGYTF
v_call: TRBV10-3
j_call: TRBJ1-2

cdr3_aa: CASSPLGGSNEKLFF
v_call: TRBV6-5
j_call: TRBJ1-4

cdr3_aa: CSASPRSGANVLTF
v_call: TRBV20-1
j_call: TRBJ2-6